A single sample is the source of the 20 T cell receptor beta chains below, sequenced in a study of blood T cell repertoires in COVID-19. Method: immunoSEQ multiplex PCR; TCRdb's copy keeps in-frame clones and lacks some. Altogether 65,000 to 90,000 clones are present, 60% to 80% being singletons, with the ten largest covering about 17%. The specimen was peripheral blood. These receptor sequences come from a man aged 65 to 79 with active or convalescent COVID-19.

This rearrangement joins TRBV14 to TRBJ2-1; 8 bases are a match to TRBD2. Per the germline V gene, CDR1 is SGHDN and CDR2 is FVKESK. Trimming removed 5 bases from V and 10 bases from J; junction bases left unmatched: 7. There are 13 residues in the CDR3. CDR3 sequence: CASSLAGSREQFF. CDR3 bases: TGTGCCAGCAGCTTAGCGGGGTCGCGAGAGCAGTTCTTC. Complete variable domain (other parts from reference TRBV14 and TRBJ2-1): EAGVTQFPSHSVIEKGQTVTLRCDPISGHDNLYWYRRVMGKEIKFLLHFVKESKQDESGMPNNRFLAERTGGTYSTLKVQPAELEDSGVYFCASSLAGSREQFFGPGTRLTVL.

V usage is TRBV7-9 and J usage is TRBJ1-1, with D uncertain. V was cut by 8 bases and J by 3 bases, with 10 bases left in between. Germline CDR1 is SEHNR and CDR2 is FQNEAQ (reference sequence). This CDR3 has 12 amino acids. The CDR3 here is CASLLEHTEAFF. The CDR3 DNA reads as TGTGCCAGCCTATTGGAGCACACTGAAGCTTTCTTT.

The chain is built from TRBV7-9 and TRBJ2-7, with 9 bases that match TRBD1. Trimming removed 7 bases from V and 6 bases from J; junction bases left unmatched: 7. Per the germline V gene, CDR1 is SEHNR and CDR2 is FQNEAQ (reference sequence). This CDR3 spans 13 amino acids. The CDR3 DNA reads TGTGCCAGCATCCAAACAGGGGGCGGCGAGCAGTACTTC. Translating gives CASIQTGGGEQYF.

This sequence joins TRBV2 and TRBJ1-2; 7 bases agree with TRBD1. CDR1 and CDR2 from the germline V gene are SNHLY and FYNNEI. CDR3 length equals 12 residues. Germline trimming cut 10 bases from V and 9 bases from J; bases unmatched to any gene: 11. The CDR3 is CATKGDSQSYTF. Written as DNA, the CDR3 is TGTGCCACCAAGGGGGACAGTCAGAGCTACACCTTC.

The J gene is TRBJ2-7, the V gene TRBV29-1; TRBD1 agrees at 7 bases. The CDR3 extends over 15 amino acids. Germline values: CDR1 SQVTM, CDR2 ANQGSEA. The trim removed 1 base at V and 2 bases at J, leaving 8 bases unmatched. The CDR3 DNA sequence: TGCAGCGTTGAAGGCCACAGGGGAAGGGCCTACGAGCAGTACTTC. Amino acids: CSVEGHRGRAYEQYF.

This chain uses TRBV30 with TRBJ2-1; 8 bases agree with TRBD2. The V and J ends lost 2 bases and 1 base, in that order; junction bases with no gene match: 16. The germline V gene has CDR1 GTSNPN and CDR2 SVGIG (reference sequence). The CDR3 has 19 residues. CDR3 region: CAWSRAGGRGLGSYNEQFF. CDR3 bases: TGTGCCTGGAGTCGGGCGGGGGGACGGGGATTAGGGTCCTACAATGAGCAGTTCTTC.

J is TRBJ2-1 and V is TRBV19; 11 bases map to TRBD1. CDR3 size: 12 residues. Germline values: CDR1 LNHDA, CDR2 SQIVND (reference sequence). Germline trimming cut 7 bases from V and 9 bases from J; bases unmatched to any gene: 2. CDR3 nucleotide sequence: TGTGCCAGTAACGGACAGGGGGCTGAGCAGTTCTTC. Protein product: CASNGQGAEQFF.

The chain uses TRBV2 and TRBJ2-1, with 11 bases lining up with TRBD1. V was pared by 6 bases and J by 7 bases, with 5 bases of the junction left unmatched. The germline CDR1 and CDR2 sequences are SNHLY and FYNNEI. This CDR3 has 14 amino acids. CDR3 amino acids: CASRSGTGGNEQFF. The DNA for the CDR3 is TGTGCCAGCAGGTCCGGGACAGGGGGAAATGAGCAGTTCTTC.

This rearrangement joins TRBV2 to TRBJ1-1, with D uncertain. Germline V CDR1 and CDR2: SNHLY, FYNNEI. The length of the CDR3 is 13 residues. Between the trimmed V and J ends, which lost 1 base and 4 bases, there was a span of 7 bases. The CDR3 loop is CASSEEGSTEAFF. As DNA, the CDR3 is TGTGCCAGCAGTGAAGAAGGGAGCACTGAAGCTTTCTTT.

The chain links TRBV18 to TRBJ1-1; D is unresolved. Trimming took 5 bases from V and 0 from J, leaving 10 bases between them. This CDR3 has 14 residues. Germline values: CDR1 KGHSH, CDR2 LQKENI. CDR3 nucleotides: TGTGCCAGCTCAAGCCTTCCCATGAACACTGAAGCTTTCTTT. Its protein is CASSSLPMNTEAFF.

V and J are TRBV20-1 and TRBJ1-5, with D possibly TRBD1 on 5 matching bases. From germline, CDR1 is DFQATT and CDR2 SNEGSKA (reference sequence). The CDR3 loop spans 14 amino acids. V shed 3 bases and J shed 2 bases, with 11 bases lying between them. CDR3 bases: TGCAGTGCTAGTGCTGGGGCGGGCAATCAGCCCCAGCATTTT. Protein product: CSASAGAGNQPQHF.

This clone was found a few times. The chain uses TRBV5-1 and TRBJ1-6; weak D call: TRBD1 (6 bases). The CDR3 is 14 residues long. V was trimmed by 0 bases and J by 10 bases, leaving 11 bases between them. Looked up from germline, CDR1 is SGHRS and CDR2 is YFSETQ. The CDR3 nucleotides read TGCGCCAGCAGCTTGGGCCGACAGGACTCACCCCTCCACTTT. Protein: CASSLGRQDSPLHF.

In this sample, this clone turned up a few times. The gene calls are TRBV7-2 and TRBJ2-3, with D tentatively TRBD1 (6 bases). CDR1 SGHTA and CDR2 FQGNSA come from the germline V gene. Trimming stripped 4 bases from V and 6 bases from J, with 14 bases between. The CDR3 has 14 residues. The CDR3 loop is CASSSPGTSDTQYF. The CDR3 DNA follows: TGTGCCAGCAGCTCCCCCGGGACATCGGATACGCAGTATTTT.

J is TRBJ2-1 and V is TRBV7-2; 13 positions match TRBD2. J gave up 4 bases and V 9 bases, and 3 bases lay outside the gene matches. Germline V CDR1 and CDR2: SGHTA, FQGNSA. The CDR3 extends over 14 amino acids. The CDR3 sequence is CASKTSGGYNEQFF. DNA for the CDR3: TGTGCCAGTAAGACTAGCGGGGGGTACAATGAGCAGTTCTTC.

This clone was recorded at least ten times. This chain connects TRBV30 to TRBJ1-4; D is uncertain. Per germline, CDR1 GTSNPN and CDR2 SVGIG (reference sequence). The CDR3 sequence is 13 residues long. V was cut by 1 base and J by 8 bases, with 11 bases left in between. Here the CDR3 DNA reads TGTGCCTGGAGTGAAGACGGAGGGGAAAAACTGTTTTTT. Residues: CAWSEDGGEKLFF. Drawing the rest from reference TRBV30 and TRBJ1-4, the complete variable domain is SQTIHQWPATLVQPVGSPLSLECTVEGTSNPNLYWYRQAAGRGLQLLFYSVGIGQISSEVPQNLSASRPQDRQFILSSKKLLLSDSGFYLCAWSEDGGEKLFFGSGTQLSVL.

The chain carries TRBV28 and TRBJ2-5; D is perhaps TRBD2 (5 bases). V shed 9 bases and J shed 6 bases, with 14 bases lying between them. The germline gives CDR1 MDHEN, CDR2 SYDVKM. The CDR3 covers 12 residues. The CDR3 is CASSDGGQTQYF. The DNA of the CDR3 is TGTGCCAGTTCTGACGGAGGACAGACCCAGTACTTC.

The chain links TRBV6-5 to TRBJ1-4; D is undetermined. The V and J ends lost 6 bases and 4 bases respectively, with 12 bases between them. This CDR3 contains 14 residues. The germline V gene has CDR1 MNHEY and CDR2 SVGAGI. The CDR3: CASRGTGNNEKLFF. The CDR3 DNA sequence: TGTGCCAGCAGGGGCACCGGCAATAATGAAAAACTGTTTTTT.

In its sample, this clone was seen once. This chain connects TRBV11-3 to TRBJ1-1, with TRBD1 as a possible D gene (5 bases). Trimming left V 5 bases short and J 5 bases short, with 9 bases between. The CDR3 loop spans 12 amino acids. Germline V gene lookup returns CDR1 SGHNT and CDR2 YENEEA. The CDR3 reads CASSPQGTEAFF. DNA of the CDR3: TGTGCCAGCAGCCCGCAGGGAACTGAAGCTTTCTTT.

The genes are TRBV18 and TRBJ1-4; 9 positions agree with TRBD1. The V segment lost 5 bases and the J segment 7 bases; nucleotides outside the gene matches: 11. The CDR3 totals 16 residues. Germline CDR1 is KGHSH and CDR2 is LQKENI. CDR3 sequence (DNA): TGTGCCAGCTCAGACACGTACACAGGGGGCGGTGAAAAACTGTTTTTT. Residues: CASSDTYTGGGEKLFF. The entire variable domain, with the rest obtained from reference TRBV18 and TRBJ1-4, is as follows: NAGVMQNPRHLVRRRGQEARLRCSPMKGHSHVYWYRQLPEEGLKFMVYLQKENIIDESGMPKERFSAEFPKEGPSILRIQQVVRGDSAAYFCASSDTYTGGGEKLFFGSGTQLSVL.

This chain links TRBV20-1 with TRBJ1-4; D gene uncertain. The germline V gene has CDR1 DFQATT and CDR2 SNEGSKA (reference sequence). Trimming left V 3 bases short and J 6 bases short, with 17 bases between. The length of the CDR3 is 15 residues. DNA for the CDR3: TGCAGTGCTAGTATAAGAGGCGAGGGTGATGAAAAACTGTTTTTT. It translates to CSASIRGEGDEKLFF.